This TCR beta chain originates from a study of OX40 agonist ivuxolimab in advanced cancers. Study-level information: Patients undergoing dose escalation presented with hepatocellular carcinoma, melanoma, renal cell or head and neck cancer. Points from the study as a whole: By week 6 at 0.1 to 3.0 mg/kg, blood CD4+ and CD8+ T cells had expanded clonally. Low clonal expansion, among the lowest seen, marked partial responders at 0.1-3.0 mg/kg.

CDR3 length: 13 amino acids. Germline V gives CDR1 WNHNN, CDR2 SYGVQD (reference sequence). Trimming cost V 2 bases and J 4 bases, with 7 bases left between them. Peripheral blood came from all dose cohorts at three timepoints. Turning to this clone: Its antigen is undetermined.

TCRdb's table, derived via immunoSEQ multiplex PCR, lists solely in-frame clones and lacks some. The sample yields approximately 91,000 clones, around 86% seen once. This chain connects TRBV10-1 to TRBJ2-3, with no clear D. This receptor was identified in an adult with an advanced solid tumor such as melanoma, head and neck, liver or kidney cancer. This material consisted of CD4+ or CD8+ T cells sorted from blood, taken in a trial of the OX40 agonist ivuxolimab. CDR3 residues: CASSEALPDTQYF. DNA of the CDR3: TGCGCCAGCAGTGAGGCCCTACCAGATACGCAGTATTTT.